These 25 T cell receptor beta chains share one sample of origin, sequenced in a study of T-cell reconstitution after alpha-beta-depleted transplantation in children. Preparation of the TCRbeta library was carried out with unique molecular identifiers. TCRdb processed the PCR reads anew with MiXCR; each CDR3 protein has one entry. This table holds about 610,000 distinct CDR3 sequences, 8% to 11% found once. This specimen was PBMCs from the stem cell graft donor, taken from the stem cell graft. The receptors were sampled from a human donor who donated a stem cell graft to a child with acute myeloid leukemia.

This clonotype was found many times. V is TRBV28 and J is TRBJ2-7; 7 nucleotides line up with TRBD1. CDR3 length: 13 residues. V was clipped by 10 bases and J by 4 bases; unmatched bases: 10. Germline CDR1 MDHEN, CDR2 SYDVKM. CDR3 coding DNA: TGTGCCACCCGTGACAGGGTCTCATACGAGCAGTACTTC. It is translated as CATRDRVSYEQYF.

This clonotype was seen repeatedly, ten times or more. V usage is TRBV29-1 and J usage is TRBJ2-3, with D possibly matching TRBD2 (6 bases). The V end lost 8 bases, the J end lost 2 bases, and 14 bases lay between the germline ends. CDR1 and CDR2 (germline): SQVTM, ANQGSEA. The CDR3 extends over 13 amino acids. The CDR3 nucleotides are TGCAGCCCTCGACTAGTCAACACAGATACGCAGTATTTT. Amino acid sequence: CSPRLVNTDTQYF.

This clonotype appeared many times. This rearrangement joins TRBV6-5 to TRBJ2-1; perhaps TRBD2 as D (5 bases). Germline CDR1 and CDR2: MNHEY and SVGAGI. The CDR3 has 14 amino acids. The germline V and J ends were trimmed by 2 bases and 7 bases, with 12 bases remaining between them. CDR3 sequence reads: CASSYNGVENEQFF. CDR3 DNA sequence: TGTGCCAGCAGTTACAACGGGGTAGAAAATGAGCAGTTCTTC.

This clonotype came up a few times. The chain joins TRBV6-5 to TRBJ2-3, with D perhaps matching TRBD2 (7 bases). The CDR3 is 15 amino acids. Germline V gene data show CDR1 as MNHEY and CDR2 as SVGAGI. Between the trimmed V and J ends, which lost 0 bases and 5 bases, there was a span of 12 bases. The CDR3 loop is CASSYSGGGGDTQYF. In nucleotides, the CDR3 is TGTGCCAGCAGTTACTCGGGAGGGGGGGGAGATACGCAGTATTTT.

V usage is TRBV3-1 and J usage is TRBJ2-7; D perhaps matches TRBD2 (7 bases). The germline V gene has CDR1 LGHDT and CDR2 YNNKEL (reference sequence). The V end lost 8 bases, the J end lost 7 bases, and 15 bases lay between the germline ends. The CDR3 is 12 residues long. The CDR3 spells CASRRGGGEQYF. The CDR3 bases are TGTGCCAGCCGGAGGGGAGGGGGAGAGCAGTACTTC.

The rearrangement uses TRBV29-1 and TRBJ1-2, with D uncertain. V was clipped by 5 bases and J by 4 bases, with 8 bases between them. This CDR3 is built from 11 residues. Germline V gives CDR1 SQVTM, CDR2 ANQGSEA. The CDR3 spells CSVSNSYGYTF. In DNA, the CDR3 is TGCAGCGTTTCTAATTCCTATGGCTACACCTTC.

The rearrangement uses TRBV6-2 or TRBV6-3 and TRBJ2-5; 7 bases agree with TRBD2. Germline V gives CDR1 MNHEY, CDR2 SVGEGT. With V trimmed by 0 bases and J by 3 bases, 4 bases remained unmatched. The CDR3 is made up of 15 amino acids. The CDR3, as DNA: TGTGCCAGCAGTTACTCGGTGGCGGGAGAAGAGACCCAGTACTTC. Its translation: CASSYSVAGEETQYF.

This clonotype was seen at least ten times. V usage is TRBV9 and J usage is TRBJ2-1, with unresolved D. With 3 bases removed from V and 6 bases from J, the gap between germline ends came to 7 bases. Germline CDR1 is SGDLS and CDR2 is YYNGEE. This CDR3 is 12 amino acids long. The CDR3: CASSAPRNEQFF. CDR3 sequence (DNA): TGTGCCAGCAGCGCCCCCCGCAATGAGCAGTTCTTC.

The chain's CDR3 is CCPGTSGSSYNEQFF. The CDR3 nucleotides are TGCTGCCCCGGGACTAGCGGGAGCTCCTACAATGAGCAGTTCTTC. The J gene is TRBJ2-1, the V gene TRBV20-1, with 14 bases fitting TRBD2. Germline loops: CDR1 DFQATT, CDR2 SNEGSKA (reference sequence). The CDR3 totals 15 residues.

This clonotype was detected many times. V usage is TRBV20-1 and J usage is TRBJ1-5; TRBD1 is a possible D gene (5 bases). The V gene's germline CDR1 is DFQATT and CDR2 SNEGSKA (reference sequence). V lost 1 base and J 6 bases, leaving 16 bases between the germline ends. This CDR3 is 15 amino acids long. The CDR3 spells CSARVVGPGGQPQHF. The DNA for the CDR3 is TGCAGTGCTAGAGTGGTGGGGCCGGGAGGTCAGCCCCAGCATTTT.

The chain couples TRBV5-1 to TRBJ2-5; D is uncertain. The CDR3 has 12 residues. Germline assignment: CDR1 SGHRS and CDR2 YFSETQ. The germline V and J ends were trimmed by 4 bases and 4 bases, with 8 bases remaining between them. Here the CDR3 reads CASSHKGETQYF. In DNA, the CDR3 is TGCGCCAGCAGCCATAAGGGAGAGACCCAGTACTTC.

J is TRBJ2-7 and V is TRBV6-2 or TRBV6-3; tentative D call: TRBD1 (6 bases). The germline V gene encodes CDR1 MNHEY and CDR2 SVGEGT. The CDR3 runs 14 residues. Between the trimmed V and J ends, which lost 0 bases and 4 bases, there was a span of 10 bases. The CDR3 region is CASSYSHRAYEQYF. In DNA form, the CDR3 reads TGTGCCAGCAGTTACTCCCACAGGGCGTACGAGCAGTACTTC.

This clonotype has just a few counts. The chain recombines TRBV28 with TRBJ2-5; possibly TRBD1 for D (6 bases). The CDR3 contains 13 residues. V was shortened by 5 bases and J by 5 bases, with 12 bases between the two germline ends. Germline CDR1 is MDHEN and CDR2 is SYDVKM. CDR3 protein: CASSAGTSETQYF. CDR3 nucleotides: TGTGCCAGCAGTGCCGGGACAAGCGAGACCCAGTACTTC.

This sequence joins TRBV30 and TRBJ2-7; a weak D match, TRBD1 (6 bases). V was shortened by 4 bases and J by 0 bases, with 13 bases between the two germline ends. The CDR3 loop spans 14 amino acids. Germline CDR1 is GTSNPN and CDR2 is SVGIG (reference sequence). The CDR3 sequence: CAWKRDTLSYEQYF. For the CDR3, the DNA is TGTGCCTGGAAAAGGGACACCCTCTCCTACGAGCAGTACTTC.

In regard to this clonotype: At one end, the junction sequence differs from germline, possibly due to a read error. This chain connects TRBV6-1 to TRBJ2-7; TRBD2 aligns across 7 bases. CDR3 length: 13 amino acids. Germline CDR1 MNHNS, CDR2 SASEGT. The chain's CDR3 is CASSERGPYEQYF. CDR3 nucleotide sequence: TGTGCCAGTAGTGAGCGGGGACCCTACGAGCAGTACTTC.

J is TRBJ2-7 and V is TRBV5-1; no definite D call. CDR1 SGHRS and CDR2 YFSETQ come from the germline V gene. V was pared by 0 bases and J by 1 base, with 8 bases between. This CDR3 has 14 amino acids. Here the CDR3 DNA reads TGCGCCAGCAGCTTGGCCCTGGGGTCCTACGAGCAGTACTTC. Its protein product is CASSLALGSYEQYF.

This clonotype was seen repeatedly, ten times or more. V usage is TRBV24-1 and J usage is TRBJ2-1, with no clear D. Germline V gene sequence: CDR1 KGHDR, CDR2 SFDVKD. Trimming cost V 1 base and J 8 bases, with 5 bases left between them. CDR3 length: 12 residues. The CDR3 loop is CATSDLGHEQFF. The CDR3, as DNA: TGTGCCACCAGTGATTTAGGGCATGAGCAGTTCTTC.

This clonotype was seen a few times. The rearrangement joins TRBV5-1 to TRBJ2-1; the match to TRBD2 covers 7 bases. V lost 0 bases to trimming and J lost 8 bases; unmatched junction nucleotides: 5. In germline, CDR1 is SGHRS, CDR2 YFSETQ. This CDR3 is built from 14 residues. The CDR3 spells CASSLEAGVDEQFF. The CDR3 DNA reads TGCGCCAGCAGCTTGGAGGCGGGAGTGGATGAGCAGTTCTTC.

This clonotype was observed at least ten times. CDR3 region: CASSYVEIATQYF. As DNA, the CDR3 is TGTGCCAGCAGTTACGTGGAGATCGCTACGCAGTATTTT. This chain links TRBV6-5 with TRBJ2-3; D is uncertain. Germline V gene sequence: CDR1 MNHEY, CDR2 SVGAGI. Trimming cost V 2 bases and J 8 bases, with 11 bases left between them. This CDR3 spans 13 amino acids.

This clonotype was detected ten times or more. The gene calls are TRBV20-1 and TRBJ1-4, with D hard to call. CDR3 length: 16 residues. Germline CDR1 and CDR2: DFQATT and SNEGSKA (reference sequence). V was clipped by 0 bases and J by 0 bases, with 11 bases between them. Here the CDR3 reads CSARDSTFATNEKLFF. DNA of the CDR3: TGCAGTGCTAGAGATAGTACCTTTGCAACTAATGAAAAACTGTTTTTT.

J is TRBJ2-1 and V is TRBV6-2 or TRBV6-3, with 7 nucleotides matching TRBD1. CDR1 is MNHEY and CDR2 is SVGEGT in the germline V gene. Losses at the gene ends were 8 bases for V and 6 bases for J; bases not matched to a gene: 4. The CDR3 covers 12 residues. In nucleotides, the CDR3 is TGTGCCAGCGGGGACAGCGGCAATGAGCAGTTCTTC. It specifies CASGDSGNEQFF.

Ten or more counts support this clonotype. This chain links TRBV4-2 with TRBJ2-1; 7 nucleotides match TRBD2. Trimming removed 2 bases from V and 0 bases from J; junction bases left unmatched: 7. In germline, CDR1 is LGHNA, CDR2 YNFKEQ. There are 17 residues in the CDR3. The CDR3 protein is CASSQYSTSSSYNEQFF. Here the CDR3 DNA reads TGTGCCAGCAGCCAATATTCGACTAGCAGCTCCTACAATGAGCAGTTCTTC.

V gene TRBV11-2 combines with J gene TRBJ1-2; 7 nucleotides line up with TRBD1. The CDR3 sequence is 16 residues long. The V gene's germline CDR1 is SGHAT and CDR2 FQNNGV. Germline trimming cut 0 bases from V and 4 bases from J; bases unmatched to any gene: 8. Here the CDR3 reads CASSLDGGQGVYGYTF. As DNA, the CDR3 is TGTGCCAGCAGCTTAGATGGCGGCCAGGGGGTCTATGGCTACACCTTC.

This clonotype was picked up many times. CDR3 nucleotide sequence: TGTGCCACCAGCAGAGATCTCACAGGTTCTAACTATGGCTACACCTTC. Encoded protein: CATSRDLTGSNYGYTF. The chain has TRBV15 and TRBJ1-2, with D possibly TRBD1 on 5 matching bases. The CDR3 runs to 16 residues. Per the germline V gene, CDR1 is LNHNV and CDR2 is YYDKDF (reference sequence). V was trimmed by 0 bases and J by 0 bases, leaving 11 bases between them.

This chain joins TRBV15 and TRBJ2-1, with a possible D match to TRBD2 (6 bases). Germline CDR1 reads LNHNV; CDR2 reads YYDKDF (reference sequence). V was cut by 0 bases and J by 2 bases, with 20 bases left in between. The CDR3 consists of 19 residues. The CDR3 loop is CATSREAGSAQRAYNEQFF. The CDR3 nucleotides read TGTGCCACCAGCAGAGAGGCTGGGTCGGCTCAGCGGGCCTACAATGAGCAGTTCTTC.